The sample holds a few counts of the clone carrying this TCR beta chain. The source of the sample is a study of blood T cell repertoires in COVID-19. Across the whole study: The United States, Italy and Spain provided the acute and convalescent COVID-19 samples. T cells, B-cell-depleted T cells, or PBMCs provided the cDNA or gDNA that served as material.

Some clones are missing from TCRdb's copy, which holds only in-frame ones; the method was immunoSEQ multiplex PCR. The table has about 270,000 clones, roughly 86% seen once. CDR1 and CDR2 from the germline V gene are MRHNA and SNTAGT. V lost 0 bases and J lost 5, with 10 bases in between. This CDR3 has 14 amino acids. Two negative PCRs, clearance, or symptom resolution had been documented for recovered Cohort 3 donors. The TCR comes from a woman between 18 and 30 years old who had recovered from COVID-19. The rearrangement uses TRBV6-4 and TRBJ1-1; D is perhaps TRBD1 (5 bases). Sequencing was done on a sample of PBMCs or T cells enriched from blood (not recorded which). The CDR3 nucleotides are TGTGCCAGCAGTGACTCCTGGGGGGATACTGAAGCTTTCTTT. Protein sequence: CASSDSWGDTEAFF.